This passage covers 21 T cell receptor beta chains from one sample sequenced in a study of T cells in Graves' hyperthyroidism and ophthalmopathy (dated by TCRdb to the late 2010s). Library generation was performed with multiplex PCR. Sequencing was carried out with an Illumina HiSeq 2000. The TCR beta CDR3 regions were amplified from the RNA transcripts. For the first round of RT-PCR on the TCR CDR3, the HTBI primer set was used together with the Qiagen OneStep RT-PCR kit. Clones were called with MiXCR by TCRdb after fastp trimmed the public reads at Q25, and only in-frame beta chains were retained. Identical CDR3 protein sequences are pooled into one entry, listed with their most common genes and DNA. The sample contains more than 500,000 distinct CDR3 sequences, 12% to 15% of them found a single time. The ten largest clones capture more than 11% of the sample. Specimen: blood. These receptors originate from a woman aged 40 to 49 with Graves' hyperthyroidism.

This clonotype was observed at least ten times. The chain is built from TRBV3-1 and TRBJ2-3; D gene uncertain. This CDR3 region has 13 residues. Germline V gene sequence: CDR1 LGHDT, CDR2 YNNKEL (reference sequence). The V and J ends lost 0 bases and 6 bases respectively, with 7 bases between them. This chain's CDR3 is CASSQEWLDTQYF. The CDR3 region has the DNA TGTGCCAGCAGCCAAGAATGGCTGGATACGCAGTATTTT.

This clonotype has more than one count but fewer than ten. This chain links TRBV24-1 with TRBJ2-1; the match to TRBD2 covers 11 bases. The length of the CDR3 is 14 residues. The germline V gene encodes CDR1 KGHDR and CDR2 SFDVKD. V trimming: 7 bases; J trimming: 4 bases; junction bases outside the gene matches: 2. The CDR3, as DNA: TGTGCCACCAGCGGGACTAGCGGATACAATGAGCAGTTCTTC. Translation gives CATSGTSGYNEQFF.

This clonotype was seen many times. This chain links TRBV12-3 or TRBV12-4 with TRBJ2-3; 9 bases fit TRBD2. The V and J ends lost 6 bases and 4 bases, in that order; junction bases with no gene match: 11. This CDR3 contains 16 residues. Here the CDR3 DNA reads TGTGCCAGCAGCCTGGCGGGAGGGCCTACCGCAGATACGCAGTATTTT. Protein product: CASSLAGGPTADTQYF.

This clonotype came up a few times. J is TRBJ1-5 and V is TRBV19, with TRBD1 as a possible D gene (5 bases). V was cut by 8 bases and J by 1 base, with 21 bases left in between. Germline V gene lookup returns CDR1 LNHDA and CDR2 SQIVND (reference sequence). There are 17 residues in the CDR3. In DNA, the CDR3 is TGTGCCAGTCGAGGGTGGGACCTGGGTTTAAGCAATCAGCCCCAGCATTTT. Translated: CASRGWDLGLSNQPQHF.

With respect to this clonotype: This could be a read error, since a much larger clone is one nucleotide away. This chain links TRBV7-9 with TRBJ2-3, with TRBD1 as a possible D gene (5 bases). Gene TRBJ1-5 matches the end of the DNA better, so the J call may be wrong. This CDR3 has 15 residues. Germline values: CDR1 SEHNR, CDR2 FQNEAQ (reference sequence). CDR3 residues: CASSLGPGGVDTQHF. The CDR3 DNA sequence: TGTGCCAGCAGCTTAGGTCCGGGAGGGGTAGATACGCAGCATTTT.

This clonotype was seen a few times. V is TRBV2 and J is TRBJ2-1; D gene uncertain. Per the germline V gene, CDR1 is SNHLY and CDR2 is FYNNEI. V lost 4 bases and J 4 bases, leaving 8 bases between the germline ends. This CDR3 has 13 residues. The CDR3 loop is CASSGIGYNEQFF. The DNA for the CDR3 is TGTGCCAGCAGTGGTATAGGTTACAATGAGCAGTTCTTC.

The rearrangement links TRBV18 to TRBJ1-1, with D possibly being TRBD1 (6 bases). Germline CDR1 reads KGHSH; CDR2 reads LQKENI. V lost 2 bases and J lost 5, with 18 bases in between. CDR3 length: 16 residues. The CDR3 DNA sequence: TGTGCCAGCTCACCAGTCGACAGGAAGGGGGGGACTGAAGCTTTCTTT. This sequence encodes CASSPVDRKGGTEAFF.

The CDR3, as DNA: TGCGCCAGCAGCCAAGATTCTTGGGACGCCGGTGGCGGGGAGCTGTTTTTT. It is translated as CASSQDSWDAGGGELFF. The rearrangement joins TRBV4-1 to TRBJ2-2; perhaps D is TRBD1 or TRBD2 (5 bases each). V lost 0 bases, J lost 7 bases, and 18 bases lay in between. Germline V CDR1 and CDR2: MGHRA, YSYEKL. The CDR3 runs 17 residues.

V and J are TRBV28 and TRBJ2-3, with 14 bases matching TRBD2. This CDR3 has 15 amino acids. Germline CDR1 is MDHEN and CDR2 is SYDVKM. V shed 6 bases, J shed 7 bases, and the junction held 6 bases outside the gene matches. CDR3 sequence reads: CASRSGTSGSNTQYF. DNA for the CDR3: TGTGCCAGCAGATCAGGGACTAGCGGGAGTAATACGCAGTATTTT.

This clonotype was seen many times. The V gene is TRBV6-2 or TRBV6-3, the J gene TRBJ2-1; TRBD2 matches at 8 bases. The CDR3 is made up of 17 amino acids. Germline-derived CDR1 and CDR2 are MNHEY and SVGEGT. V dropped 0 bases and J dropped 5; count of bases not matched to a gene: 9. The CDR3 nucleotides read TGTGCCAGCAGTTACTCGATAAGCGGGAGAGTTAACAATGAGCAGTTCTTC. Protein sequence: CASSYSISGRVNNEQFF.

The V and J genes are TRBV20-1 and TRBJ2-5; D remains unclear. The V end lost 5 bases, the J end lost 5 bases, and 15 bases lay between the germline ends. This CDR3 is 13 amino acids long. The germline V gene has CDR1 DFQATT and CDR2 SNEGSKA (reference sequence). The CDR3 reads CSAELSYPETQYF. CDR3 nucleotide sequence: TGCAGTGCTGAACTATCCTATCCGGAGACCCAGTACTTC.

This clonotype was picked up many times. This chain links TRBV5-1 with TRBJ1-1; 7 bases agree with TRBD1. V shed 4 bases, J shed 1 base, and the junction held 7 bases outside the gene matches. This CDR3 is 15 amino acids long. Looked up from germline, CDR1 is SGHRS and CDR2 is YFSETQ. CDR3 sequence: CASSEQTGQNTEAFF. The CDR3 nucleotides read TGCGCCAGCAGCGAACAGACAGGGCAGAACACTGAAGCTTTCTTT.

This clonotype appeared many times. V usage is TRBV2 and J usage is TRBJ1-4, with D maybe TRBD1 (5 bases). V lost 3 bases, J lost 5 bases, and 10 bases lay in between. The CDR3 spans 14 residues. Germline V gene data show CDR1 as SNHLY and CDR2 as FYNNEI. CDR3 sequence reads: CASSELGVNEKLFF. CDR3 in DNA: TGTGCCAGCAGTGAGCTGGGGGTGAATGAAAAACTGTTTTTT.

At least ten counts were recorded for this clonotype. This chain uses TRBV27 with TRBJ1-6; D not resolved. Germline values: CDR1 MNHEY, CDR2 SMNVEV (reference sequence). Trimming took off 5 bases at V and 8 bases at J, with 10 bases between the two ends. The CDR3 length is 13 residues. CDR3 amino acids: CASSVILDSPLHF. The CDR3 DNA sequence: TGTGCCAGCAGTGTAATCCTTGATTCACCCCTCCACTTT.

V is TRBV12-3 or TRBV12-4 and J is TRBJ1-5, with 7 bases fitting TRBD1. The V segment lost 6 bases and the J segment 5 bases; nucleotides outside the gene matches: 7. This CDR3 spans 14 amino acids. This CDR3 reads CASRVGQGDQPQHF. The CDR3 DNA sequence: TGTGCCAGCAGAGTGGGGCAGGGGGATCAGCCCCAGCATTTT.

This clonotype was observed at least ten times. The rearrangement links TRBV20-1 to TRBJ2-1, with TRBD2 matching over 12 bases. Germline loops: CDR1 DFQATT, CDR2 SNEGSKA (reference sequence). The CDR3 runs 16 residues. With V trimmed by 6 bases and J by 0 bases, 6 bases remained unmatched. The CDR3 nucleotides read TGCAGTGCGCGGACTAGCGGGATACCCTCCTACAATGAGCAGTTCTTC. As protein: CSARTSGIPSYNEQFF.

V and J are TRBV20-1 and TRBJ2-5, with TRBD2 matching 12 bases. V trimming: 5 bases; J trimming: 5 bases; junction bases outside the gene matches: 9. This CDR3 has 15 amino acids. Germline V gives CDR1 DFQATT, CDR2 SNEGSKA (reference sequence). This CDR3 is CSAGRTLAGGETQYF. The DNA for the CDR3 is TGCAGTGCTGGACGAACCCTAGCGGGAGGGGAGACCCAGTACTTC.

This clonotype has at least ten counts. J is TRBJ2-5 and V is TRBV20-1, with TRBD1 identical over 7 bases. CDR3 length equals 13 residues. V lost 7 bases and J lost 5; bases outside the gene matches: 10. The germline CDR1 and CDR2 sequences are DFQATT and SNEGSKA (reference sequence). CDR3 sequence (DNA): TGCAGTGGAATCGACAGGGCTGAGGAGACCCAGTACTTC. Protein sequence: CSGIDRAEETQYF.

The V call is TRBV19, the J call TRBJ2-3; D tentatively reads TRBD1 or TRBD2 (5 bases each). V lost 0 bases to trimming and J lost 0 bases, with 7 bases between them. Germline values: CDR1 LNHDA, CDR2 SQIVND (reference sequence). This CDR3 has 15 residues. The CDR3: CASSIDGDSTDTQYF. DNA for the CDR3: TGTGCCAGTAGTATAGATGGGGACAGCACAGATACGCAGTATTTT. Full variable domain (remainder filled in from reference TRBV19 and TRBJ2-3): DGGITQSPKYLFRKEGQNVTLSCEQNLNHDAMYWYRQDPGQGLRLIYYSQIVNDFQKGDIAEGYSVSREKKESFPLTVTSAQKNPTAFYLCASSIDGDSTDTQYFGPGTRLTVL.

This chain connects TRBV6-1 to TRBJ2-7; TRBD1 is a possible D gene (5 bases). Looked up from germline, CDR1 is MNHNS and CDR2 is SASEGT. The V end lost 2 bases, the J end lost 4 bases, and 15 bases lay between the germline ends. The CDR3 has 15 residues. CDR3 DNA: TGTGCCAGCAGTGAAATCGGCATAGGGGCTTACGAGCAGTACTTC. Encoded protein: CASSEIGIGAYEQYF.

A word on this clonotype: A much larger clone differs by one base, so this may be a read error. This rearrangement joins TRBV6-1 to TRBJ2-7; 11 bases are a match to TRBD2. Looked up from germline, CDR1 is MNHNS and CDR2 is SASEGT. The CDR3 totals 20 residues. V gave up 3 bases and J gave up 0 bases; unmatched junction bases: 16. CDR3 sequence (DNA): TGTGCCAGCAGTGAGGAGATGGGACTAGCGGAATTTAAAAGCTCCTACGAGCAGTACTTC. Translated, it gives CASSEEMGLAEFKSSYEQYF.